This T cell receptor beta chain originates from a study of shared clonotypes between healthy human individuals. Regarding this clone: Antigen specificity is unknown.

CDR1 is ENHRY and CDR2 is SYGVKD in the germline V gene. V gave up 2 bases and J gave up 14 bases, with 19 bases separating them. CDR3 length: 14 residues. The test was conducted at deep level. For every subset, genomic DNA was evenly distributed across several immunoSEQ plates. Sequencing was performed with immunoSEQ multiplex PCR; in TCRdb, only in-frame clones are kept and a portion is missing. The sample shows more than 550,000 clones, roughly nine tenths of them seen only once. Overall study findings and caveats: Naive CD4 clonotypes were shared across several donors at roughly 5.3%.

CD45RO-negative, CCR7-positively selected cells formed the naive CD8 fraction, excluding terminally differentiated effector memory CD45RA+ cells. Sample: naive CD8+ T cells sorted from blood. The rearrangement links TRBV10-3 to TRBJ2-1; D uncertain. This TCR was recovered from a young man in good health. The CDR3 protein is CAISEKSLGDLEFF. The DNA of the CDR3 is TGTGCCATCAGTGAGAAGTCGTTAGGTGATCTTGAGTTCTTC.